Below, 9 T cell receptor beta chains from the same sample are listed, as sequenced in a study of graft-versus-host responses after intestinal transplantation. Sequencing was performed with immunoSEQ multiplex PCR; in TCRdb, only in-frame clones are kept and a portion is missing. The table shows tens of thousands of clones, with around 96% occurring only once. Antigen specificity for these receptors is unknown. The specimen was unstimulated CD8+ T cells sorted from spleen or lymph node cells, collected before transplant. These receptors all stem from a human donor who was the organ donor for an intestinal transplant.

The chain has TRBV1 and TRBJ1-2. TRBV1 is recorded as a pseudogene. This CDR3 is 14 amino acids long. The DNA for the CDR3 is TGCACCAGCAGCCCCCAAGTAAGGGACTATGGCTACACCTTC. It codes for CTSSPQVRDYGYTF.

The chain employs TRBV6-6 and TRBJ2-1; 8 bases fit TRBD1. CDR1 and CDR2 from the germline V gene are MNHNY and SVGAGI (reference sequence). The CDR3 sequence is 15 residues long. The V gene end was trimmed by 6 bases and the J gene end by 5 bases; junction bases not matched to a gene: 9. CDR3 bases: TGTGCCAGCAGCACCGTACAGGGGGAAGACAATGAGCAGTTCTTC. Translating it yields CASSTVQGEDNEQFF.

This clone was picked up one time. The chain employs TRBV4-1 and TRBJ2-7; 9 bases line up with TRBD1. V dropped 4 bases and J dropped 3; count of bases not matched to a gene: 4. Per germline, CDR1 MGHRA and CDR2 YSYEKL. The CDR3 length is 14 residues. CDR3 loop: CASSPPGQGYEQYF. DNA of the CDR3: TGCGCCAGCAGCCCCCCGGGACAGGGCTACGAGCAGTACTTC.

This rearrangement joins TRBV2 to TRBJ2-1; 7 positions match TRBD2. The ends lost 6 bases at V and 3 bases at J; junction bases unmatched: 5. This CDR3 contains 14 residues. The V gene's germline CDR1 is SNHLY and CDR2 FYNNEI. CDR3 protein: CASRRLADYNEQFF. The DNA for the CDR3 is TGTGCCAGCAGAAGACTAGCCGACTACAATGAGCAGTTCTTC.

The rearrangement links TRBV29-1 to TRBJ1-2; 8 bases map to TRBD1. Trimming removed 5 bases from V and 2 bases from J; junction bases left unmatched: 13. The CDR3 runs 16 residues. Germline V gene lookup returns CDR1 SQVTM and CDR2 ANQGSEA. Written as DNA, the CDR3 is TGCAGCGTTTTGTCGGGGGTGGGACAGGAGAACTATGGCTACACCTTC. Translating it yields CSVLSGVGQENYGYTF.

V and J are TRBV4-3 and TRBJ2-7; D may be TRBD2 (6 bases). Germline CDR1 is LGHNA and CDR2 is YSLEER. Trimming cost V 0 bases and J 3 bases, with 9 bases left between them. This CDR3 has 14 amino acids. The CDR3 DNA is TGCGCCAGCAGCCAAGACAGGAGGGGCTACGAGCAGTACTTC. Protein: CASSQDRRGYEQYF.

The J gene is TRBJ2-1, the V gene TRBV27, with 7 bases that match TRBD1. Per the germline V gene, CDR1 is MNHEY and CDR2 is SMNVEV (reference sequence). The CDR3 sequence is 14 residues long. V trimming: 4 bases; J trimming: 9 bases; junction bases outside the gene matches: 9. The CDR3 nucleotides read TGTGCCAGCAGTTCCGGGGACAGCACCAGTGAGCAGTTCTTC. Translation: CASSSGDSTSEQFF.

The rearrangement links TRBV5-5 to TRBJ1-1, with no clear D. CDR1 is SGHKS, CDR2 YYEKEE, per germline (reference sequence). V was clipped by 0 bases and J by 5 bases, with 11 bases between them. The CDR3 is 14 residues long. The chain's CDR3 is CASSLASFMTEAFF. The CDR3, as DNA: TGTGCCAGCAGCTTGGCCAGTTTTATGACTGAAGCTTTCTTT.

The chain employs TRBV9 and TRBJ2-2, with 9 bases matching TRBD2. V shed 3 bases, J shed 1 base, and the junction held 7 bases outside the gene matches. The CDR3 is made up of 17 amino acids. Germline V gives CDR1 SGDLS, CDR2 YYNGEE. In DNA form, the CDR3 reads TGTGCCAGCAGCGATCCTCTAGCGGGGCTGAACACCGGGGAGCTGTTTTTT. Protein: CASSDPLAGLNTGELFF.